This TCR beta chain is drawn from a study of immune evolution from preneoplasia to lung adenocarcinoma (dated by TCRdb to the early 2020s). Broadly, across the study: HLA loss of heterozygosity was seen in about 7%, 15% and 30% of AIS, MIA and ADC lesions, and in no AAH lesions. The study combined immune gene expression, TCR sequencing and multiplex immunofluorescence to profile immune contexture across lung adenocarcinoma precursors and invasive adenocarcinoma. Resected precursor lesions (AAH, AIS, MIA) and invasive adenocarcinomas were compared with paired morphologically normal lung tissue. Sample size was based on specimen availability rather than a prior power calculation. The immune data were integrated with whole exome sequencing and methylation data from the same cohort of nodules. The overall cohort comprised just under 55 patients with pulmonary nodules who underwent surgical resection. TCR sequencing data were obtained from around 56 patients. According to the study, over a hundred samples were used for TCR sequencing. POLYSOLVER was used to infer class I HLA alleles from exome data, and LOHHLA was used to detect allele-specific HLA loss.

Resection was performed on patients in Japan or China between the mid-2010s and the late 2010s. The histologic diagnosis of each case was independently confirmed on H&E slides by two lung cancer pathologists. Macro-dissection after pathologic assessment enriched premalignant or tumor cells for nucleic acid extraction. DNA was isolated from FFPE tissue using the AllPrep DNA/RNA FFPE Kit. This clone occurred a few times. Its target antigen remains unknown. The record has no base qualities; no much larger clone is one base away. CDR1 and CDR2 (SNHLY, FYNNEI) derive from the germline V gene. The CDR3 covers 11 residues, taking in both the cysteine and the phenylalanine. Only the CDR3 portion is preserved as DNA: 33 bases, with reading frame beginning at the first base. V and J are truncated by 6 bases and 3 bases respectively, leaving an intervening sequence of 5 bases. Using the immunoSEQ hsTCRbeta Kit, TCR beta CDR3 regions were sequenced from DNA. The original pipeline was this. TCR sequencing data were analysed with the ImmunoSEQ Analyzer. T cell clonality was calculated on productive rearrangements as 1 minus Pielou's evenness. T cell diversity was measured with the inverse Simpson index on productive templates. T cell density was expressed as TCR beta template counts normalized to usable DNA, with usable DNA estimated by amplifying and sequencing housekeeping genes. Two-sided Kruskal-Wallis tests were used to compare TCR metrics across histologic stages. TCRdb obtained this table from immuneACCESS and retained in-frame rearrangements with V and J assigned. These tables miss some clones; where compared with another copy, unresolved V genes account for less than half of the shortfall, and the remainder is unexplained. V and J calls plus clone size are reproduced from that table; the DNA served to infer D and trimming. The sample data list roughly 5,000 clones, and around four fifths of these were observed just once. Jointly, the top ten make up 3% to 4.5% of the sample.

The paper as a whole reports these results and caveats: Normal lung had the highest top T cell clone frequencies, which appeared to decline progressively from AAH through AIS, MIA and invasive adenocarcinoma. Because every patient came from Japan and China, how well the results apply to Western populations was uncertain. Findings were based on association rather than direct causation; larger cohorts with long-term follow-up and longitudinal biopsies were deemed needed. Clonality was highest in normal lung, while later-stage lesions appeared to show lower clonality but higher T cell density and diversity. The highest T cell clonality was observed in KRAS-mutant nodules compared with EGFR-mutant or double wild-type lesions.

The V and J genes are TRBV2 and TRBJ2-5; the D gene lacks a confident call. The sequence was collected from a person aged 55-80 years with lung adenocarcinoma. Input material: FFPE minimally invasive lung adenocarcinoma tissue. The sample's cell subset or site label, decoded: micro-invasive lung adenocarcinoma (MIA). For the CDR3, the sequence is CASSPKETQYF. The bases are TGTGCCAGCAGCCCCAAAGAGACCCAGTACTTC.